This T cell receptor (beta chain) was sequenced for a study of blood T cell repertoires in COVID-19. Germline CDR1 is SEHNR and CDR2 is FQNEAQ (reference sequence). The CDR3 length is 13 residues. In the authors' workflow: Amplification of reference gene primers provided the estimated nucleated cell counts. TCRdb keeps only in-frame clones here, not all; method: immunoSEQ multiplex PCR. D and trimming come from the DNA, and the V and J calls and clone size come from that table. The repertoire holds fewer than 350,000 clones, with 81% as singletons. As to this clone: A read error may account for a junction end that differs from germline.

The origin of this receptor is a woman between 55 and 75 years old with active or convalescent COVID-19. This chain uses TRBV7-9 with TRBJ1-1, with a tentative D call TRBD1 (5 bases). The material sequenced was peripheral blood. CDR3 in DNA: TGTGCCAGCAGATTAGACCTGGACAACGAAGCTTTCTTT. It translates to CASRLDLDNEAFF.